This is a list of T cell receptor beta chains from one sample in a study of Graves' ophthalmopathy and Graves' hyperthyroidism. Via MiXCR, TCRdb re-called the multiplex PCR reads, giving one row per CDR3 protein. The top ten hold about 5.8% of the sample, which has 170,000 or so distinct CDR3 sequences, roughly 37% seen once. Sequenced input: peripheral blood. These receptors all come from a woman in her thirties or forties with Graves' ophthalmopathy. Both conserved end residues are part of each CDR3. A D gene is named only where the DNA matches it firmly. Size is omitted from some rows. Given values are once, few, many or a class for expanded clones.

D,J,size,V,DNA,CDR3
-,TRBJ1-1,once,TRBV10-1,TGCGCCAGCAGTGAGTCTAGGCTGAGACAACAGGGAAAAGCTTTCTTT,CASSESRLRQQGKAFF
-,TRBJ1-5,many,TRBV24-1,TGTGCCACCAGTGGGCAGTGGAATCAGCCCCAGCATTTT,CATSGQWNQPQHF
-,TRBJ2-7,many,TRBV7-2,TGTGCCAGCAGCCCGGGACGGCTACTTTCCTACGAGCAGTACTTC,CASSPGRLLSYEQYF
-,TRBJ1-6,many,TRBV7-2,TGTGCCAGCAGCTTAGGTTCACCCCTCCACTTT,CASSLGSPLHF
-,TRBJ1-6,many,TRBV5-1,TGCGCCAGCAGCTTGGCTCGCCACCTTAATTCACCCCTCCACTTT,CASSLARHLNSPLHF
-,TRBJ1-1,many,TRBV12-3/TRBV12-4,TGTGCCAGCAGTAGATCCCCGACCCCCTGGGGCACTGAAGCTTTCTTT,CASSRSPTPWGTEAFF
-,TRBJ2-2,-,TRBV12-3/TRBV12-4,TGTGCCAGCAGTTTGAGCCCAGGGGATGGCACCGGGGAGCTGTTTTTT,CASSLSPGDGTGELFF
TRBD1,TRBJ1-1,many,TRBV20-1,TGCAGTGCGCGGACAGGGCTGAACACTGAAGCTTTCTTT,CSARTGLNTEAFF
-,TRBJ1-2,few,TRBV7-2,TGTGCCAGCAGCTTAATCCCGAGTCCTTCCTATGGCTACACCTTC,CASSLIPSPSYGYTF
-,TRBJ2-7,many,TRBV12-3/TRBV12-4,TGTGCCAGCCCGGCCCGGACAGATTACGAGCAGTACTTC,CASPARTDYEQYF
TRBD1,TRBJ1-1,many,TRBV11-2,TGTGCCAGCAGCTTATCGAGACAGGGGTTAGCAGCTTTCTTT,CASSLSRQGLAAFF
-,TRBJ2-2,-,TRBV6-2/TRBV6-3,TGTGCCAGCAGTTACTCGGTTCGGGACACCGGGGAGCTGTTTTTT,CASSYSVRDTGELFF
TRBD2,TRBJ2-2,many,TRBV11-2,TGTGCCAGCAGCTGGGGACTAGCGGGAACCGGGGAGCTGTTTTTT,CASSWGLAGTGELFF